This T cell receptor (beta chain) was recorded in a study of blood T cell repertoires in COVID-19. Study at large: The United States, Italy and Spain provided the acute and convalescent COVID-19 samples. Sources were T cells, B-cell-depleted T cells, or PBMCs; the material itself was cDNA or gDNA.

As originally analysed: Researchers report that nucleated cell counts were estimated from reference gene primer amplification. The method was immunoSEQ multiplex PCR; TCRdb's version includes in-frame clones alone and lacks a portion of them. V and J calls plus clone size are reproduced from that table; the DNA served to infer D and trimming. The repertoire includes 200,000 to 250,000 clones, approximately 86% of them detected once, and 6% to 9% sits in the top ten. The V gene lost 5 bases and the J gene lost 8 bases, with 15 bases spanning the gap. Per the germline V gene, CDR1 is SNHLY and CDR2 is FYNNEI. The CDR3 has 14 residues.

The sequence was collected from a woman in her seventies with active or convalescent COVID-19. Sequenced input: peripheral blood. The gene calls are TRBV2 and TRBJ1-4; TRBD1 might be the D (5 bases). The CDR3 here is CASSRDSVGEKLFF. CDR3 nucleotide sequence: TGTGCCAGCAGTCGAGACAGTGTAGGCGAAAAACTGTTTTTT. Full variable domain (rest looked up from reference TRBV2 and TRBJ1-4): EPEVTQTPSHQVTQMGQEVILRCVPISNHLYFYWYRQILGQKVEFLVSFYNNEISEKSEIFDDQFSVERPDGSNFTLKIRSTKLEDSAMYFCASSRDSVGEKLFFGSGTQLSVL.